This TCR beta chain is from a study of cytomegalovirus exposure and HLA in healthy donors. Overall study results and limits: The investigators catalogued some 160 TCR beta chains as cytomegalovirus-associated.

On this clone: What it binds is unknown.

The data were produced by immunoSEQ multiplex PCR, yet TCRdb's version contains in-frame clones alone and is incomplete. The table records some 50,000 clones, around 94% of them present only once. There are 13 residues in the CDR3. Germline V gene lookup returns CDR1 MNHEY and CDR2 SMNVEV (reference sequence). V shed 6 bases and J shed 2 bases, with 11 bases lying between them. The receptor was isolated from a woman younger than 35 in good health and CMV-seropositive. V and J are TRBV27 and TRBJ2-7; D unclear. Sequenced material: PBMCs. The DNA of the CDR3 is TGTGCCAGCAGCCTCGCAGATACCTACGAGCAGTACTTC. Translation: CASSLADTYEQYF.